This T cell receptor beta chain was retrieved from a study of post-analysis software for immune sequencing data. Across the study: The courses of disease that were included comprised relapsing-remitting, secondary progressive and progressive-relapsing multiple sclerosis.

Study-level findings and limits: Samples from one preparation batch, clustered by F measure, grouped strongly together. Significantly lower normalized Chao1 diversity was seen in multiple sclerosis patients than in controls.

Remarks on this clonotype: Its target is unknown.

TCR beta cDNA libraries included unique molecular identifiers. T cells numbering roughly 0.95 to 11 million gave rise to some 500,000 cDNA molecules. TCRdb reprocessed the PCR reads with MiXCR, giving one entry per CDR3 protein. Among hundreds of thousands of distinct CDR3 sequences listed, around 64% were seen once. Sequenced: blood. This sequence originates from a girl aged 2 to 9 with multiple sclerosis.

CDR3 sequence reads: CASQQGGNTEAFF. The CDR3 region has the DNA TGCGCCAGCCAACAGGGTGGGAACACTGAAGCTTTCTTT. This rearrangement joins TRBV5-1 to TRBJ1-1; perhaps TRBD1 as D (6 bases). Germline loops: CDR1 SGHRS, CDR2 YFSETQ. V was trimmed by 7 bases and J by 1 base, leaving 11 bases between them. CDR3 size: 13 residues. Full variable domain (remainder filled in from reference TRBV5-1 and TRBJ1-1): KAGVTQTPRYLIKTRGQQVTLSCSPISGHRSVSWYQQTPGQGLQFLFEYFSETQRNKGNFPGRFSGRQFSNSRSEMNVSTLELGDSALYLCASQQGGNTEAFFGQGTRLTVV.